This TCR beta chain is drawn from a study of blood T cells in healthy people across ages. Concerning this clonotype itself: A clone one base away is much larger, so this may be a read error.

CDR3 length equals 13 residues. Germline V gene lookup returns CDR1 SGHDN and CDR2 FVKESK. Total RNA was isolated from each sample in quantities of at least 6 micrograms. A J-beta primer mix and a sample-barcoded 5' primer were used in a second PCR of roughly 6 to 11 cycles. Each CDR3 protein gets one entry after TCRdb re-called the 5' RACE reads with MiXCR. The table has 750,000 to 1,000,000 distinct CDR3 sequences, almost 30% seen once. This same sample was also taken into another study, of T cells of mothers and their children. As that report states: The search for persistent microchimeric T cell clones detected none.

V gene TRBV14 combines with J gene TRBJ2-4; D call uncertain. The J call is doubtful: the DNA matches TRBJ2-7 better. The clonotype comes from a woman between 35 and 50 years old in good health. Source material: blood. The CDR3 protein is CAGSQSGPYEQYF. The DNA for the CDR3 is TGTGCCGGCAGCCAAAGTGGTCCCTACGAGCAGTACTTC.